What follows are 24 T cell receptor beta chains derived from one specimen sequenced in a study of early T cells in non-severe SARS-CoV-2 infection. TCRdb independently ran MiXCR on the 5' RACE reads; one entry per CDR3 protein. The sample yields about 56,000 distinct CDR3 sequences, under 12% seen once. The sample consisted of whole blood. Receptor source: an adult who was a healthcare worker with PCR-confirmed SARS-CoV-2 infection or an uninfected control (not recorded which).

In its sample, this clonotype was seen a few times. This sequence joins TRBV6-5 and TRBJ1-1; D remains ambiguous. Trimming took 10 bases from V and 1 from J, leaving 10 bases between them. The V gene's germline CDR1 is MNHEY and CDR2 SVGAGI. The CDR3 length is 12 residues. The CDR3 is CATGRGNTEAFF. DNA of the CDR3: TGTGCCACAGGACGGGGGAACACTGAAGCTTTCTTT.

The rearrangement joins TRBV29-1 to TRBJ2-1; 9 bases are a match to TRBD2. With V trimmed by 8 bases and J by 7 bases, 9 bases remained unmatched. Germline V gene sequence: CDR1 SQVTM, CDR2 ANQGSEA. The length of the CDR3 is 13 residues. Here the CDR3 DNA reads TGCAGCCTCATCCGTCTAGCGGGGAATGAGCAGTTCTTC. Its protein product is CSLIRLAGNEQFF.

This clonotype has only a few counts. V gene TRBV20-1 combines with J gene TRBJ1-1; D gene uncertain. The germline CDR1 and CDR2 sequences are DFQATT and SNEGSKA (reference sequence). Trimming took 3 bases from V and 1 from J, leaving 9 bases between them. This CDR3 comprises 13 residues. The chain's CDR3 is CSASSQSNTEAFF. In DNA form, the CDR3 reads TGCAGTGCTAGTTCCCAGTCGAACACTGAAGCTTTCTTT.

This clonotype occurred a few times. The chain recombines TRBV7-2 with TRBJ2-1; 8 bases fit TRBD2. The J segment lost 2 bases and the V segment lost 3 bases, leaving 12 bases of the junction unmatched. Germline CDR1 is SGHTA and CDR2 is FQGNSA. CDR3 length: 18 amino acids. CDR3 loop: CASSLGRGDSGTYNEQFF. The CDR3 bases are TGTGCCAGCAGCTTGGGAAGGGGGGATAGCGGGACCTACAATGAGCAGTTCTTC.

This clonotype was counted at least ten times. The CDR3 DNA follows: TGCAGTGGAGGGCGGGGACTCGACTACAATGAGCAGTTCTTC. Translated, it gives CSGGRGLDYNEQFF. J is TRBJ2-1 and V is TRBV20-1; D is possibly TRBD2 (6 bases). Trimming stripped 7 bases from V and 3 bases from J, with 16 bases between. The germline V gene has CDR1 DFQATT and CDR2 SNEGSKA (reference sequence). The CDR3 has 14 amino acids.

This clonotype was recorded at least ten times. V usage is TRBV18 and J usage is TRBJ2-7; 7 bases align to TRBD1. This CDR3 spans 15 amino acids. CDR1 and CDR2 (germline): KGHSH, LQKENI. The ends lost 5 bases at V and 1 base at J; junction bases unmatched: 8. CDR3 loop: CASSTETGHSYEQYF. The CDR3 DNA reads TGTGCCAGCTCAACCGAGACAGGGCATTCCTACGAGCAGTACTTC.

As for this clonotype: This sequence may be a read error, since a much larger clone differs from it by one base. The V gene is TRBV10-3, the J gene TRBJ2-2; 7 nucleotides agree with TRBD2. Germline V gene sequence: CDR1 ENHRY, CDR2 SYGVKD. Germline trimming cut 6 bases from V and 4 bases from J; bases unmatched to any gene: 5. The CDR3 covers 14 residues. CDR3 in amino acids: CAIRSGGGTGELFF. CDR3 nucleotide sequence: TGTGCCATCAGGTCCGGCGGGGGCACCGGGGAGCTGTTTTTT.

This clonotype was recorded many times. This sequence joins TRBV20-1 and TRBJ2-5; 9 bases are shared with TRBD2. Germline CDR1 reads DFQATT; CDR2 reads SNEGSKA (reference sequence). The CDR3 loop spans 15 amino acids. The trim removed 7 bases at V and 2 bases at J, leaving 11 bases unmatched. Here the CDR3 reads CSGKGLAGKQETQYF. The CDR3 nucleotides read TGCAGTGGGAAGGGCCTAGCGGGAAAGCAAGAGACCCAGTACTTC.

This clonotype was seen only a few times. The chain links TRBV7-2 to TRBJ2-7; D might be TRBD1 (5 bases). The CDR3 loop spans 16 amino acids. The V and J ends lost 1 base and 3 bases respectively, with 16 bases between them. CDR1 and CDR2 (germline): SGHTA, FQGNSA. Here the CDR3 DNA reads TGTGCCAGCAGCTTAGAACCTTCCAGGGCCCTCTACGAGCAGTACTTC. Protein product: CASSLEPSRALYEQYF. The whole variable domain, filled in from reference TRBV7-2 and TRBJ2-7, reads GAGVSQSPSNKVTEKGKDVELRCDPISGHTALYWYRQSLGQGLEFLIYFQGNSAPDKSGLPSDRFSAERTGGSVSTLTIQRTQQEDSAVYLCASSLEPSRALYEQYFGPGTRLTVT.

The rearrangement uses TRBV6-2 or TRBV6-3 and TRBJ2-7; 10 bases are shared with TRBD1. Germline loops: CDR1 MNHEY, CDR2 SVGEGT. V lost 2 bases, J lost 5 bases, and 12 bases stayed unmatched. The CDR3 is made up of 17 amino acids. CDR3 nucleotides: TGTGCCAGCAGTTACGTCCGAGACAGGGGGCGAACCCACGAGCAGTACTTC. It encodes CASSYVRDRGRTHEQYF.

The chain combines TRBV20-1 with TRBJ2-1, with TRBD2 as a possible D gene (6 bases). V gave up 7 bases and J gave up 7 bases, with 17 bases separating them. Germline V gene sequence: CDR1 DFQATT, CDR2 SNEGSKA (reference sequence). The CDR3 totals 13 residues. Here the CDR3 reads CSVPKGGINEQFF. The CDR3 DNA sequence: TGCAGTGTCCCGAAAGGCGGGATTAATGAGCAGTTCTTC.

Ten or more counts support this clonotype. This sequence joins TRBV11-2 and TRBJ2-3; no reliable D call. Trimming shortened V by 8 bases and J by 4 bases, and 10 bases separated the two germline ends. Germline CDR1 and CDR2: SGHAT and FQNNGV. This CDR3 is 12 amino acids long. CDR3 DNA: TGTGCCAGCGGTTACATGGCAGATACGCAGTATTTT. Its translation is CASGYMADTQYF. Full variable domain (remainder filled in from reference TRBV11-2 and TRBJ2-3): EAGVAQSPRYKIIEKRQSVAFWCNPISGHATLYWYQQILGQGPKLLIQFQNNGVVDDSQLPKDRFSAERLKGVDSTLKIQPAKLEDSAVYLCASGYMADTQYFGPGTRLTVL.

V usage is TRBV11-3 and J usage is TRBJ2-2; possibly TRBD2 for D (6 bases). Trimming pared 4 bases from V and 5 bases from J, leaving 14 bases between. The CDR3 has 15 amino acids. The germline V gene encodes CDR1 SGHNT and CDR2 YENEEA. The CDR3 sequence is CASSSTVGRTGELFF. The DNA of the CDR3 is TGTGCCAGCAGCTCAACAGTTGGGAGGACCGGGGAGCTGTTTTTT.

The sample holds many counts of this clonotype. The gene calls are TRBV11-1 and TRBJ2-7; D is ambiguous. V shed 4 bases and J shed 6 bases, with 7 bases lying between them. This CDR3 has 11 amino acids. The germline V gene has CDR1 SGHAT and CDR2 FQDESV (reference sequence). The CDR3 region has the DNA TGTGCCAGCAGCTCTTGGAGCGAGCAGTACTTC. It is translated as CASSSWSEQYF. Full variable domain (missing parts from reference TRBV11-1 and TRBJ2-7): EAEVAQSPRYKITEKSQAVAFWCDPISGHATLYWYRQILGQGPELLVQFQDESVVDDSQLPKDRFSAERLKGVDSTLKIQPAELGDSAMYLCASSSWSEQYFGPGTRLTVT.

This sequence joins TRBV11-2 and TRBJ2-3; a possible D gene is TRBD2 (6 bases). The germline V and J ends were trimmed by 3 bases and 1 base, with 11 bases remaining between them. This CDR3 comprises 15 residues. Per germline, CDR1 SGHAT and CDR2 FQNNGV. CDR3 DNA: TGTGCCAGCAGCTTCACGGGAGCAGGCACAGATACGCAGTATTTT. This encodes CASSFTGAGTDTQYF.

This clonotype was observed a handful of times. The chain recombines TRBV18 with TRBJ2-3, with D hard to call. Germline V gene data show CDR1 as KGHSH and CDR2 as LQKENI. Trimming removed 3 bases from V and 6 bases from J, with 19 bases in between. CDR3 length: 16 amino acids. This chain's CDR3 is CASSPIRADGGDTQYF. CDR3 nucleotides: TGTGCCAGCTCACCGATCCGGGCGGACGGTGGTGATACGCAGTATTTT.

This clonotype has a count of ten or more. The chain has TRBV29-1 and TRBJ1-4, with 7 bases that match TRBD1. V trimming: 6 bases; J trimming: 11 bases; junction bases outside the gene matches: 6. CDR1 SQVTM and CDR2 ANQGSEA come from the germline V gene. This CDR3 contains 11 residues. This chain's CDR3 is CSVLKQGKLFF. DNA of the CDR3: TGCAGCGTACTTAAACAGGGGAAACTGTTTTTT.

This clonotype was seen at least ten times. V is TRBV9 and J is TRBJ2-1, with a tentative D call TRBD1 (5 bases). CDR3 length: 12 amino acids. The germline V gene encodes CDR1 SGDLS and CDR2 YYNGEE. V was cut by 0 bases and J by 10 bases, with 8 bases left in between. CDR3 in DNA: TGTGCCAGCAGCGTAGGGGGCAGGGAGCAGTTCTTC. It codes for CASSVGGREQFF.

This clonotype showed up many times. The rearrangement joins TRBV19 to TRBJ2-3, with 8 nucleotides matching TRBD2. Germline lookup yields CDR1 LNHDA and CDR2 SQIVND (reference sequence). The CDR3 is 17 amino acids. Losses at the gene ends were 0 bases for V and 4 bases for J; bases not matched to a gene: 9. For the CDR3, the DNA is TGTGCCAGTAGTATAGATCTGCCAGCGGGAGAGTCAGATACGCAGTATTTT. Its protein product is CASSIDLPAGESDTQYF. Variable domain in full (rest from reference TRBV19 and TRBJ2-3): DGGITQSPKYLFRKEGQNVTLSCEQNLNHDAMYWYRQDPGQGLRLIYYSQIVNDFQKGDIAEGYSVSREKKESFPLTVTSAQKNPTAFYLCASSIDLPAGESDTQYFGPGTRLTVL.

The chain joins TRBV6-2 or TRBV6-3 to TRBJ2-1; D call uncertain. CDR1 and CDR2 (germline): MNHEY, SVGEGT. CDR3 length: 13 amino acids. The V gene lost 7 bases and the J gene lost 8 bases, with 15 bases spanning the gap. CDR3 bases: TGTGCCAGCAACCGCTACCTAGGGCATGAGCAGTTCTTC. Protein: CASNRYLGHEQFF.

The V gene is TRBV29-1, the J gene TRBJ1-1; TRBD1 aligns across 7 bases. Germline V gives CDR1 SQVTM, CDR2 ANQGSEA. With 8 bases clipped from V and 5 bases from J, the junction kept 11 bases outside the gene matches. The CDR3 contains 13 residues. As DNA, the CDR3 is TGCAGCTGCATCAGGGGGGCGGGAACTGAAGCTTTCTTT. As protein: CSCIRGAGTEAFF.

The chain combines TRBV6-5 with TRBJ1-1; D uncertain. CDR1 and CDR2 from the germline V gene are MNHEY and SVGAGI. The CDR3 is 13 residues long. Trimming stripped 2 bases from V and 4 bases from J, with 8 bases between. The CDR3 reads CASSYDFSTEAFF. CDR3 nucleotides: TGTGCCAGCAGTTACGACTTCAGCACTGAAGCTTTCTTT.

This clonotype was detected ten times or more. The chain combines TRBV20-1 with TRBJ2-3; no clear D gene. Per the germline V gene, CDR1 is DFQATT and CDR2 is SNEGSKA (reference sequence). With 2 bases removed from V and 2 bases from J, the gap between germline ends came to 14 bases. The CDR3 has 15 amino acids. The CDR3 DNA reads TGCAGTGCTAGAACTGGTCGGTATTACACAGATACGCAGTATTTT. Its protein product is CSARTGRYYTDTQYF.

This clonotype appeared a few times. This CDR3 is missing its conserved last phenylalanine or tryptophan, likely due to a read error. The DNA is omitted, as the CDR3 cannot be located on it reliably, and the CDR3 follows TCRdb's listing. The chain has TRBV6-2 or TRBV6-3 and TRBJ1-6; the D call of TRBD1 is as the table states it, not checked on the DNA. The CDR3 length is 13 residues, termini included. Per the germline V gene, CDR1 is MNHEY and CDR2 is SVGEGT. The chain's CDR3 is CASSYSTGGTLLT.